This T cell receptor beta chain came from a study of post-analysis software for immune sequencing data. Unique molecular identifiers had been added to the TCR beta cDNA libraries. MiXCR, run by TCRdb on the PCR reads, gives a single entry per CDR3 protein. The table includes a few hundred thousand distinct CDR3 sequences, about 39% detected once. Study conclusions and caveats: Among about 5 TRBV segments more frequent in patients than controls were TRBV5-6, TRBV5-1 and TRBV20-1. Under the F measure, samples that were prepared in one batch clustered strongly together.

The germline V and J ends were trimmed by 5 bases and 1 base, with 15 bases remaining between them. Germline values: CDR1 DFQATT, CDR2 SNEGSKA (reference sequence). The CDR3 is made up of 15 amino acids. This clonotype was recorded a few times. Antigen unknown. The genes are TRBV20-1 and TRBJ2-1; D is possibly TRBD1 or TRBD2 (6 bases each). The TCR was taken from a girl aged 2 to 10 with multiple sclerosis. Sequenced input: blood. The chain's CDR3 is CSAVLAGHSYNEQFF. In DNA, the CDR3 is TGCAGTGCTGTGTTGGCGGGACATTCCTACAATGAGCAGTTCTTC.